The source of this T cell receptor beta chain is a study of blood T cells in healthy people across ages. Study summary: Through template switching, about one barcoded beta molecule was captured per two T cells, as measured in model experiments.

CDR1 and CDR2 (germline): MNHEY, SVGEGT. The length of the CDR3 is 15 residues. V shed 0 bases, J shed 4 bases, and the junction held 1 base outside the gene matches. A second PCR, run for roughly 6 to 11 cycles, used a sample-barcoded 5' primer plus a J-beta primer mix. In TCRdb, the 5' RACE reads were re-called with MiXCR into one record per CDR3 protein. Counted here are more than 650,000 distinct CDR3 sequences, roughly 50% occurring once; the ten biggest clones make up approximately 40%. Sample: blood. This TCR derives from a man older than 75 in good health. J is TRBJ2-7 and V is TRBV6-2 or TRBV6-3, with TRBD1 matching over 12 bases. The CDR3 here is CASSYSGQGAYEQYF. As DNA, the CDR3 is TGTGCCAGCAGTTACTCGGGACAGGGGGCTTACGAGCAGTACTTC.